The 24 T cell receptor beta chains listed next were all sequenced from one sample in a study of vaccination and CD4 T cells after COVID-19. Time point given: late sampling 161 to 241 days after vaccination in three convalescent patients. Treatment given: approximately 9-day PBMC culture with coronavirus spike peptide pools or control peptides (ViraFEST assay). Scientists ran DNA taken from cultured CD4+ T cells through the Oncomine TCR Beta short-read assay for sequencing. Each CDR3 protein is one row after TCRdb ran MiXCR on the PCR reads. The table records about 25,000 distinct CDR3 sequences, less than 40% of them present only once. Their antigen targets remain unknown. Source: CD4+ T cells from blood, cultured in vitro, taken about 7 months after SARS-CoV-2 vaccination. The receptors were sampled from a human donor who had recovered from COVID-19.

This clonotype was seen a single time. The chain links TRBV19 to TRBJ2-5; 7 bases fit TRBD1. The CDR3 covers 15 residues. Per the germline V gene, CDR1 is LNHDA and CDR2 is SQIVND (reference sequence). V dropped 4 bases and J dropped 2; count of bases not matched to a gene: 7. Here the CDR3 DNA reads TGTGCCAGTAGTACACATGGGGGACAGCAAGAGACCCAGTACTTC. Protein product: CASSTHGGQQETQYF.

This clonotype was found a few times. As DNA, the CDR3 is TGCAGTGCGTCCACGGGACTCAACGCGGCTGAGCAGTTCTTC. Its translation is CSASTGLNAAEQFF. This chain joins TRBV20-1 and TRBJ2-1, with D maybe TRBD2 (6 bases). Deletions cut 6 bases from V and 9 bases from J, with 21 bases between. The length of the CDR3 is 14 residues. Germline V lookup: CDR1 DFQATT, CDR2 SNEGSKA (reference sequence).

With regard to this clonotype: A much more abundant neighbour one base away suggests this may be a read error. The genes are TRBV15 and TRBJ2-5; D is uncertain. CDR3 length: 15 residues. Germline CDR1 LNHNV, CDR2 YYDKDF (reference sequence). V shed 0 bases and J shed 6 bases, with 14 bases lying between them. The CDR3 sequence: CATSRDPQIRQTQYF. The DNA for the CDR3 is TGTGCCACCAGCAGAGATCCGCAGATACGGCAGACCCAGTACTTC.

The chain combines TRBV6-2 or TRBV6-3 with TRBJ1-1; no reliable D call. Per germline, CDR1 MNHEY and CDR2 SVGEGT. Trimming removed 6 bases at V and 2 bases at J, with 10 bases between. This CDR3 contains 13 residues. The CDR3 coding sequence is TGTGCCAGCAGCAACACAGTTAACACTGAAGCTTTCTTT. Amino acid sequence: CASSNTVNTEAFF.

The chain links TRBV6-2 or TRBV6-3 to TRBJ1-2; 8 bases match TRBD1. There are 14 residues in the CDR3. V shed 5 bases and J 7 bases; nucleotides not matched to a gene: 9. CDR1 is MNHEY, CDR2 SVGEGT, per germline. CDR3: CASSPTGEFGGYTF. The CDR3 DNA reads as TGTGCCAGCAGTCCGACAGGGGAATTTGGTGGCTACACCTTC.

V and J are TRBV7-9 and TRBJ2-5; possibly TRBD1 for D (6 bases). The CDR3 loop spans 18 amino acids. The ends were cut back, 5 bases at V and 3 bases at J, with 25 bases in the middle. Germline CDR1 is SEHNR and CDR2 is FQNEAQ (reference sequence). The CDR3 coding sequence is TGTGCCAGCAGCCGAGGCCAGGGGCCCCGCCCAAATGAAGAGACCCAGTACTTC. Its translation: CASSRGQGPRPNEETQYF.

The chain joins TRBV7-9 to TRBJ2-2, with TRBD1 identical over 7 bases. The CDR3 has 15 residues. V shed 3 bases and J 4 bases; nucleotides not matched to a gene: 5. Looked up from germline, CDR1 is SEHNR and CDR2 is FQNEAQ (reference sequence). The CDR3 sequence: CASSFTGVGTGELFF. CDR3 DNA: TGTGCCAGCAGCTTCACAGGGGTTGGCACCGGGGAGCTGTTTTTT.

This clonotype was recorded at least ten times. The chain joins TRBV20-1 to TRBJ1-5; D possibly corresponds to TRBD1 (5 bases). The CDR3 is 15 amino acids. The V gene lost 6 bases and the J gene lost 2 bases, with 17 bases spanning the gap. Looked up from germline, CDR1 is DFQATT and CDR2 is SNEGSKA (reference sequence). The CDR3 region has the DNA TGCAGTGCACGGGACCGCAGCTATGGCAATCAGCCCCAGCATTTT. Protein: CSARDRSYGNQPQHF.

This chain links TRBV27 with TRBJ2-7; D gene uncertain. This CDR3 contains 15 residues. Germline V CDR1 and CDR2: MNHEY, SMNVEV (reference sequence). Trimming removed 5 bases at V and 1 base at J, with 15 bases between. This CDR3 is CASSTLYSSSYEQYF. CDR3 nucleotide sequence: TGTGCCAGCAGTACCCTGTACAGTTCATCCTACGAGCAGTACTTC.

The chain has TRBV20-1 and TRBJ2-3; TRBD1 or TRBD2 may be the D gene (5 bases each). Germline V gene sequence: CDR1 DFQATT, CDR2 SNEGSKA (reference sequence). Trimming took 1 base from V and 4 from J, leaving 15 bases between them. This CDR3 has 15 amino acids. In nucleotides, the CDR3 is TGCAGTGCTAGAGTCGGCGGGTTGGGGCCAGATACGCAGTATTTT. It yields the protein CSARVGGLGPDTQYF.

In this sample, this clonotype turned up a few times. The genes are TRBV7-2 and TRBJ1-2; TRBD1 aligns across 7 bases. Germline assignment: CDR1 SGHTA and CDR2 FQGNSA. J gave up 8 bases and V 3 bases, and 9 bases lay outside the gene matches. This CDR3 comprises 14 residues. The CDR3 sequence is CASSLGTAVGGYTF. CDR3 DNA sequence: TGTGCCAGCAGCTTGGGGACAGCGGTCGGAGGCTACACCTTC.

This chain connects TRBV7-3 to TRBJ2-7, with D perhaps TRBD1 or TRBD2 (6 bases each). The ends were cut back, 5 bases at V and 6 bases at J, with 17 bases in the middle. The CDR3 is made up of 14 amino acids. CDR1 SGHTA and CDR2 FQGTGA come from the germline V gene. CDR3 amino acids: CASSAGQGVAEQYF. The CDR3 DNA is TGTGCCAGCAGCGCGGGACAAGGGGTTGCCGAGCAGTACTTC. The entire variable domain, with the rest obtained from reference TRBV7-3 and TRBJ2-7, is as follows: GAGVSQTPSNKVTEKGKYVELRCDPISGHTALYWYRQSLGQGPEFLIYFQGTGAADDSGLPNDRFFAVRPEGSVSTLKIQRTERGDSAVYLCASSAGQGVAEQYFGPGTRLTVT.

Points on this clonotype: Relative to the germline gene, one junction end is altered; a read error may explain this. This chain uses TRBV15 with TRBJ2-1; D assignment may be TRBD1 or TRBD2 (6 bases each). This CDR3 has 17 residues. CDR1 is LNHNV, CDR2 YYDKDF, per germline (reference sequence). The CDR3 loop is CATGRGRGLTFYNEQFF. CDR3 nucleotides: TGTGCCACCGGCAGGGGAAGAGGACTAACCTTTTACAATGAGCAGTTCTTC.

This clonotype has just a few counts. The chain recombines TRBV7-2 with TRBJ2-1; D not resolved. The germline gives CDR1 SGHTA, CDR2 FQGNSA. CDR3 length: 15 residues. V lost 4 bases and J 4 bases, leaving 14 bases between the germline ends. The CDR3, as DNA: TGTGCCAGCAGCTCCAGACTCAATAGGTACAATGAGCAGTTCTTC. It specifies CASSSRLNRYNEQFF.

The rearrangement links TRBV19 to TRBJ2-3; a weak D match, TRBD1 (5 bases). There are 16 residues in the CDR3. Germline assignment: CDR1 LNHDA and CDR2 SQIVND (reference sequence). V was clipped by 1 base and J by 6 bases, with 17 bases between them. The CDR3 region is CASSIVFVGSGDTQYF. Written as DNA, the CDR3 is TGTGCCAGTAGTATAGTTTTCGTGGGCTCAGGGGATACGCAGTATTTT.

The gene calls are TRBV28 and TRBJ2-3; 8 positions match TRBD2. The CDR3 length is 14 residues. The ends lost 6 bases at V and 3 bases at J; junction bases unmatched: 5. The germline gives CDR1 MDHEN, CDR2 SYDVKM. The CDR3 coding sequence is TGTGCCAGCAGCCAAGCGGGAGTAACAGATACGCAGTATTTT. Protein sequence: CASSQAGVTDTQYF. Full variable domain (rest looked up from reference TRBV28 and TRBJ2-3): DVKVTQSSRYLVKRTGEKVFLECVQDMDHENMFWYRQDPGLGLRLIYFSYDVKMKEKGDIPEGYSVSREKKERFSLILESASTNQTSMYLCASSQAGVTDTQYFGPGTRLTVL.

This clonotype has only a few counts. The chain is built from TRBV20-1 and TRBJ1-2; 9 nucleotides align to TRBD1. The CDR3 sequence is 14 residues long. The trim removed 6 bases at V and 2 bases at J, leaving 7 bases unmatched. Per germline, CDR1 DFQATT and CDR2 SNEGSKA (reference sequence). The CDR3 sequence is CSANRDRANYGYTF. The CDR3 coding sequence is TGCAGTGCGAACCGGGACAGGGCCAACTATGGCTACACCTTC.

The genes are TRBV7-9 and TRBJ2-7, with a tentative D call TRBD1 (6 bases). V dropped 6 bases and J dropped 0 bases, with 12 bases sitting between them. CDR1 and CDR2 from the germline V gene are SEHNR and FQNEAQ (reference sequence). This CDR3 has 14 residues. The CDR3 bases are TGTGCCAGCAGACCCGGACAGAACTCCTACGAGCAGTACTTC. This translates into CASRPGQNSYEQYF.

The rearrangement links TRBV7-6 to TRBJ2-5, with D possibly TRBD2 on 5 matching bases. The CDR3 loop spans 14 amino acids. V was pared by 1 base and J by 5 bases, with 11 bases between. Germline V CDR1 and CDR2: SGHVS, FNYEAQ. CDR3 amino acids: CASSLVASVETQYF. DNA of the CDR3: TGTGCCAGCAGCTTAGTAGCGTCCGTTGAGACCCAGTACTTC.

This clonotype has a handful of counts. The CDR3: CASSPGGGYGYTF. CDR3 nucleotides: TGTGCCAGCTCACCGGGGGGCGGCTATGGCTACACCTTC. The chain has TRBV18 and TRBJ1-2; the D gene is possibly TRBD1 (6 bases). Trimming took off 3 bases at V and 4 bases at J, with 9 bases between the two ends. Germline V lookup: CDR1 KGHSH, CDR2 LQKENI. The CDR3 covers 13 residues.

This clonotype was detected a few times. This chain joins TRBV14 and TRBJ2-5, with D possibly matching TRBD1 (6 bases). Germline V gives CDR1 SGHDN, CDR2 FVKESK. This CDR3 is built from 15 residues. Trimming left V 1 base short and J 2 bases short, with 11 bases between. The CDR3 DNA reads TGTGCCAGCAGCCAAGCTTTTCAGGGGCAAGAGACCCAGTACTTC. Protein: CASSQAFQGQETQYF.

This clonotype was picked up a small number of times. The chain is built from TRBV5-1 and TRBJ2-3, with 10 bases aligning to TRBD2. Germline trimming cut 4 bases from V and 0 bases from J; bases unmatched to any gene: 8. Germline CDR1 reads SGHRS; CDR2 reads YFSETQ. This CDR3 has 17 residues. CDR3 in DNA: TGCGCCAGCAGCCCCTACCTTAGCGGGGGGAGCACAGATACGCAGTATTTT. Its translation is CASSPYLSGGSTDTQYF.

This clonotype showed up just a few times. The CDR3 region has the DNA TGTGCCAGCAGCTTAAGAGGCGGGAGCTCCTACAATGAGCAGTTCTTC. Translated: CASSLRGGSSYNEQFF. V and J are TRBV7-3 and TRBJ2-1, with 7 bases fitting TRBD2. Germline V CDR1 and CDR2: SGHTA, FQGTGA. V was clipped by 1 base and J by 0 bases; unmatched bases: 3. There are 16 residues in the CDR3.

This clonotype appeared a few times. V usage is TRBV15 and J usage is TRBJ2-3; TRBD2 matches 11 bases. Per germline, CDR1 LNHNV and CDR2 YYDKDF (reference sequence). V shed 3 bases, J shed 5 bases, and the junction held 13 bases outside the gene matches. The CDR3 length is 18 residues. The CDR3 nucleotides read TGTGCCACCAGCAGCCATCGCAGGACTAGCGGGTCGATAGATACGCAGTATTTT. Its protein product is CATSSHRRTSGSIDTQYF.